A single sample is the source of the 21 T cell receptor beta chains below, sequenced in a study of neurological immune-mediated disorders. The time point denotes: longitudinal time-point 1 (baseline). TCRdb re-derived calls from the 5' RACE reads in MiXCR, one entry per CDR3 protein. The sample lists over 55,000 distinct CDR3 sequences, over 8.5% occurring once. The sample taken for sequencing was PBMCs. These receptors all come from a male donor with HTLV-1-associated myelopathy (HAM/TSP).

The sample holds a few counts of this clonotype. The V and J genes are TRBV9 and TRBJ2-5; D is ambiguous. The V gene lost 3 bases and the J gene lost 6 bases, with 6 bases spanning the gap. The CDR3 loop spans 11 amino acids. In germline, CDR1 is SGDLS, CDR2 YYNGEE. The CDR3 sequence: CASSADQTQYF. The CDR3, as DNA: TGTGCCAGCAGCGCCGACCAGACCCAGTACTTC.

In regard to this clonotype: One junction end does not reproduce the germline sequence, and a read error may be involved. V is TRBV5-1 and J is TRBJ1-3, with 8 bases aligning to TRBD1. Germline V CDR1 and CDR2: SGHRS, YFSETQ. The CDR3 consists of 15 residues. The CDR3 bases are TGCGCCAGCACCGAAAGGACAGGGTCGGGAAACACCACATATTTT. It specifies CASTERTGSGNTTYF. The full variable domain, completed using reference TRBV5-1 and TRBJ1-3, is KAGVTQTPRYLIKTRGQQVTLSCSPISGHRSVSWYQQTPGQGLQFLFEYFSETQRNKGNFPGRFSGRQFSNSRSEMNVSTLELGDSALYLCASTERTGSGNTTYFGEGSWLTVV.

This clonotype was recorded at least ten times. The chain links TRBV25-1 to TRBJ1-1; TRBD1 agrees at 10 bases. Germline CDR1 reads MGHDK; CDR2 reads SYGVNS. Unmatched junction bases numbered 7, after V lost 4 bases and J lost 2 bases. There are 16 residues in the CDR3. CDR3 in DNA: TGTGCCAGCAGTGTCTGGGGGGACAGGGGCAACACTGAAGCTTTCTTT. Protein: CASSVWGDRGNTEAFF.

Many counts were recorded for this clonotype. V is TRBV7-7 and J is TRBJ2-7; no clear D gene. CDR3 length: 14 residues. Germline V gene lookup returns CDR1 SSHAT and CDR2 FNYEAQ (reference sequence). V was shortened by 10 bases and J by 0 bases, with 16 bases between the two germline ends. The CDR3 loop is CATPYDPRSYEQYF. CDR3 bases: TGTGCCACCCCTTATGATCCGCGCTCCTACGAGCAGTACTTC.

The chain links TRBV28 to TRBJ2-2, with 7 nucleotides matching TRBD1. The V and J ends lost 4 bases and 4 bases, in that order; junction bases with no gene match: 6. The CDR3 is 15 amino acids. Germline CDR1 reads MDHEN; CDR2 reads SYDVKM. CDR3 in DNA: TGTGCCAGCAGTTCCGCAGGGGGTATCACCGGGGAGCTGTTTTTT. Its protein product is CASSSAGGITGELFF.

This clonotype was recorded at least ten times. The chain has TRBV6-6 and TRBJ2-3; the D is unclear. The CDR3 has 12 amino acids. Trimming stripped 1 base from V and 5 bases from J, with 4 bases between. Germline values: CDR1 MNHNY, CDR2 SVGAGI (reference sequence). The CDR3 DNA sequence: TGTGCCAGCAGTTACTTGCGAGATACGCAGTATTTT. This sequence encodes CASSYLRDTQYF.

This clonotype was observed many times. The gene calls are TRBV6-1 and TRBJ1-5; 10 bases agree with TRBD1. CDR1 and CDR2 (germline): MNHNS, SASEGT. The CDR3 totals 14 residues. V shed 7 bases and J 4 bases; nucleotides not matched to a gene: 4. The CDR3 nucleotides read TGTGCCAGCAAGGGGACAGGGGAAAATCAGCCCCAGCATTTT. Protein: CASKGTGENQPQHF.

Only one count was recorded for this clonotype. The V and J genes are TRBV27 and TRBJ2-7, with TRBD1 as a possible D gene (6 bases). Germline CDR1 and CDR2: MNHEY and SMNVEV (reference sequence). The CDR3 covers 14 residues. Trimming took 3 bases from V and 6 from J, leaving 15 bases between them. The CDR3 spells CASSFTGRPSEQYF. In DNA, the CDR3 is TGTGCCAGCAGTTTCACAGGGCGCCCAAGCGAGCAGTACTTC.

This clonotype was detected many times. The genes are TRBV20-1 and TRBJ2-5, with TRBD1 as a possible D gene (6 bases). The CDR3 totals 12 residues. Looked up from germline, CDR1 is DFQATT and CDR2 is SNEGSKA (reference sequence). The ends were cut back, 5 bases at V and 2 bases at J, with 9 bases in the middle. This CDR3 reads CSARGGQETQYF. The CDR3 region has the DNA TGCAGTGCTCGAGGGGGACAAGAGACCCAGTACTTC.

This clonotype was counted many times. This rearrangement joins TRBV5-1 to TRBJ1-6; possibly TRBD1 for D (6 bases). The V gene lost 3 bases and the J gene lost 7 bases, with 17 bases spanning the gap. Germline lookup yields CDR1 SGHRS and CDR2 YFSETQ. The CDR3 covers 16 residues. As DNA, the CDR3 is TGCGCCAGCAGCTGGGACACCCCAAACTTAAATTCACCCCTCCACTTT. It is translated as CASSWDTPNLNSPLHF.

Comment on this clonotype: A much larger clone sits a single nucleotide away, making a read error possible. J is TRBJ2-1 and V is TRBV5-1, with 9 positions matching TRBD2. Germline CDR1 SGHRS, CDR2 YFSETQ. The CDR3 is made up of 16 amino acids. The V and J ends lost 6 bases and 5 bases, in that order; junction bases with no gene match: 12. For the CDR3, the DNA is TGCGCCAGCAACATCCCCGCTAGCGGGGACCACAATGAGCAGTTCTTC. It is translated as CASNIPASGDHNEQFF.

The gene calls are TRBV2 and TRBJ1-2; 9 nucleotides agree with TRBD1. Per the germline V gene, CDR1 is SNHLY and CDR2 is FYNNEI. V lost 6 bases and J lost 4; bases outside the gene matches: 15. The length of the CDR3 is 17 residues. CDR3 bases: TGTGCCAGCAGCGCCCCGCGAACAGGGGGCGATATCTATGGCTACACCTTC. Amino acid sequence: CASSAPRTGGDIYGYTF. Full variable domain (outside the CDR3, taken from reference TRBV2 and TRBJ1-2): EPEVTQTPSHQVTQMGQEVILRCVPISNHLYFYWYRQILGQKVEFLVSFYNNEISEKSEIFDDQFSVERPDGSNFTLKIRSTKLEDSAMYFCASSAPRTGGDIYGYTFGSGTRLTVV.

The rearrangement joins TRBV25-1 to TRBJ2-1; D gene uncertain. The CDR3 has 14 amino acids. With 3 bases removed from V and 3 bases from J, the gap between germline ends came to 9 bases. Germline V CDR1 and CDR2: MGHDK, SYGVNS. The CDR3 loop is CASSEPPLYNEQFF. The CDR3 nucleotides are TGTGCCAGCAGTGAGCCACCCCTCTACAATGAGCAGTTCTTC.

Comment on this clonotype: Since a much larger clone is just one base distant, this may be a read error. The chain links TRBV7-3 to TRBJ2-2; tentative D call: TRBD1 (5 bases). Germline-derived CDR1 and CDR2 are SGHTA and FQGTGA. CDR3 length: 15 amino acids. Trimming took off 1 base at V and 7 bases at J, with 13 bases between the two ends. CDR3: CASSLIGARSGELFF. The CDR3, as DNA: TGTGCCAGCAGCTTAATAGGGGCCAGGAGCGGGGAGCTGTTTTTT. The full variable domain, completed using reference TRBV7-3 and TRBJ2-2, is GAGVSQTPSNKVTEKGKYVELRCDPISGHTALYWYRQSLGQGPEFLIYFQGTGAADDSGLPNDRFFAVRPEGSVSTLKIQRTERGDSAVYLCASSLIGARSGELFFGEGSRLTVL.

This clonotype occurred many times. The gene calls are TRBV20-1 and TRBJ2-5, with 12 bases aligning to TRBD1. The trim removed 6 bases at V and 5 bases at J, leaving 4 bases unmatched. CDR3 size: 13 residues. From germline, CDR1 is DFQATT and CDR2 SNEGSKA (reference sequence). Written as DNA, the CDR3 is TGCAGTGCATGGGACAGGGGGCTTGAGACCCAGTACTTC. Translating gives CSAWDRGLETQYF.

This clonotype has a count of ten or more. This chain connects TRBV7-2 to TRBJ2-3; D gene unclear. Between the trimmed V and J ends, which lost 1 base and 6 bases, there was a span of 11 bases. This CDR3 has 14 amino acids. The germline V gene encodes CDR1 SGHTA and CDR2 FQGNSA. CDR3: CASSLEWVADTQYF. Written as DNA, the CDR3 is TGTGCCAGCAGCTTAGAATGGGTTGCGGATACGCAGTATTTT.

This clonotype was seen repeatedly, ten times or more. V and J are TRBV20-1 and TRBJ1-4, with D unclear. Germline V lookup: CDR1 DFQATT, CDR2 SNEGSKA (reference sequence). Trimming stripped 3 bases from V and 0 bases from J, with 8 bases between. The CDR3 has 14 residues. DNA for the CDR3: TGCAGTGCTAGCCAGACGGCAACTAATGAAAAACTGTTTTTT. This gives the protein CSASQTATNEKLFF.

This clonotype was counted at least ten times. J is TRBJ2-1 and V is TRBV15; no definite D call. V lost 1 base to trimming and J lost 8 bases, with 9 bases between them. Germline V lookup: CDR1 LNHNV, CDR2 YYDKDF (reference sequence). The CDR3 loop spans 13 amino acids. In DNA, the CDR3 is TGTGCCACCAGCAGAGGGGCGAAATATGAGCAGTTCTTC. Its protein is CATSRGAKYEQFF.

This clonotype was found many times. The chain joins TRBV5-1 to TRBJ1-4; TRBD1 matches 10 bases. There are 14 residues in the CDR3. Germline V gene sequence: CDR1 SGHRS, CDR2 YFSETQ. V was clipped by 5 bases and J by 7 bases; unmatched bases: 5. The CDR3 spells CASSVTGGFEKLFF. The DNA for the CDR3 is TGCGCCAGCAGTGTGACAGGGGGCTTTGAAAAACTGTTTTTT.

The chain combines TRBV7-3 with TRBJ2-1; D not certain. From germline, CDR1 is SGHTA and CDR2 FQGTGA. The CDR3 is 14 amino acids. V lost 1 base, J lost 2 bases, and 6 bases lay in between. The CDR3 DNA sequence: TGTGCCAGCAGCTTAAATGGCCCCTACAATGAGCAGTTCTTC. Translated, it gives CASSLNGPYNEQFF.

The chain is built from TRBV29-1 and TRBJ2-5; D ambiguous. The germline CDR1 and CDR2 sequences are SQVTM and ANQGSEA. Trimming left V 4 bases short and J 4 bases short, with 10 bases between. The CDR3 contains 12 residues. The CDR3 loop is CSVAVDSETQYF. CDR3 in DNA: TGCAGCGTTGCTGTGGATTCAGAGACCCAGTACTTC.